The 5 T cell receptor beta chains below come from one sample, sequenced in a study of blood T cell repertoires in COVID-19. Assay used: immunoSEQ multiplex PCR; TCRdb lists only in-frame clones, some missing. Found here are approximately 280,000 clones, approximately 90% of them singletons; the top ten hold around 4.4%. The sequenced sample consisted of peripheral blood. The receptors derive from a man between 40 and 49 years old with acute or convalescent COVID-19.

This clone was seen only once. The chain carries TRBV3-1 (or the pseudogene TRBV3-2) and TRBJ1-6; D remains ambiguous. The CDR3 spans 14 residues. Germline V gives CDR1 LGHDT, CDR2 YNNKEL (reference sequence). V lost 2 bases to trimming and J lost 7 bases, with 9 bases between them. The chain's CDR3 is CASSQLDINSPLHF. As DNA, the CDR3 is TGTGCCAGCAGCCAACTCGACATAAATTCACCCCTCCACTTT.

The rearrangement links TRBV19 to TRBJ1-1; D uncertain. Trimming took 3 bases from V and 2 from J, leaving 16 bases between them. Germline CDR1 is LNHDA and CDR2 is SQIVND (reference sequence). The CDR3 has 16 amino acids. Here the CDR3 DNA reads TGTGCCAGTAGTATGGGTATTGGCACACTAAACACTGAAGCTTTCTTT. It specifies CASSMGIGTLNTEAFF. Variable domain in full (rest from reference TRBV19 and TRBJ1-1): DGGITQSPKYLFRKEGQNVTLSCEQNLNHDAMYWYRQDPGQGLRLIYYSQIVNDFQKGDIAEGYSVSREKKESFPLTVTSAQKNPTAFYLCASSMGIGTLNTEAFFGQGTRLTVV.

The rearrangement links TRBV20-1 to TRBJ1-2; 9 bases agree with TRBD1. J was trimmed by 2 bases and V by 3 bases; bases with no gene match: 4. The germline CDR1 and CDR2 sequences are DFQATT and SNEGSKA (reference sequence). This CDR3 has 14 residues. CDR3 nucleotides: TGCAGTGCTAGTTCGACAGGGGGGAACTATGGCTACACCTTC. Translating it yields CSASSTGGNYGYTF.

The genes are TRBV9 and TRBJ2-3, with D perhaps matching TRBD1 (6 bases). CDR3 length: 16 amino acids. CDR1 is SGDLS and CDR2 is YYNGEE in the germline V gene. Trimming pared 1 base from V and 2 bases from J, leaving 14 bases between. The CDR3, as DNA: TGTGCCAGCAGCGTAAGGCCACGGACAGACACAGATACGCAGTATTTT. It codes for CASSVRPRTDTDTQYF.

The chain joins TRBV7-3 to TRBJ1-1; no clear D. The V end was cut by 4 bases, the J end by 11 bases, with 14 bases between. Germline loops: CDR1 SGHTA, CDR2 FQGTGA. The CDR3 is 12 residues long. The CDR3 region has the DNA TGTGCCAGCAGCTATCGGGATAATGTTGCTTTCTTT. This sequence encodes CASSYRDNVAFF.